The 13 T cell receptor beta chains below come from one sample, sequenced in a study of T cell responses to AZD1222 COVID-19 vaccine (dated by TCRdb to 2020 to 2022). The library came from the immunoSEQ multiplex PCR assay. What TCRdb holds here is the immuneACCESS table cut down to in-frame rearrangements. Part of the clones is not present; checked against another copy, under half of the missing clones reflect an unresolved V gene, and the others are unexplained. The sample table shows about 120,000 clones, and 92% are seen once. 13% to 15% of the sample goes to the ten largest clones. Explained via the paper, the time point label denotes: baseline before first vaccination. Sequencing used peripheral blood, obtained on day 0 of AZD1222 vaccination. These receptors all come from an adult in good health.

This clone was seen a single time. V is TRBV3-1 (or the pseudogene TRBV3-2) and J is TRBJ2-1; either TRBD1 or TRBD2 may supply D (6 bases each). Germline V gives CDR1 LGHDT, CDR2 YNNKEL (reference sequence). The length of the CDR3 is 14 residues. V was pared by 3 bases and J by 7 bases, with 13 bases between. CDR3 sequence reads: CASSHSGGQNEQFF. The CDR3 coding sequence is TGTGCCAGCAGCCATAGTGGGGGGCAAAATGAGCAGTTCTTC.

The chain has TRBV7-8 and TRBJ2-1, with TRBD1 identical over 9 bases. CDR3 length equals 16 residues. Germline values: CDR1 SGHVS, CDR2 FQNEAQ. The trim removed 4 bases at V and 6 bases at J, leaving 10 bases unmatched. The CDR3 nucleotides read TGTGCCAGCAGCTCCAACCGGGACAGGGAGGGCAATGAGCAGTTCTTC. Translated: CASSSNRDREGNEQFF.

CDR3 residues: CASSGDPGQGANQPQHF. The CDR3 DNA reads TGTGCCAGCAGTGGCGATCCGGGACAGGGGGCGAATCAGCCCCAGCATTTT. The chain carries TRBV7-9 and TRBJ1-5; 12 bases agree with TRBD1. CDR1 and CDR2 (germline): SEHNR, FQNEAQ (reference sequence). V lost 6 bases to trimming and J lost 4 bases; unmatched junction nucleotides: 10. This CDR3 has 17 residues.

This rearrangement joins TRBV21-1 to TRBJ1-5; the D segment call TRBD1 is taken from the table without a DNA check. TRBV21-1 is a pseudogene locus. CDR3 size: 17 residues. CDR3 nucleotides: TGTGCCAGTCCACAAAAAACCGGGACAGGGGGTCCTCAGCCCCAGCATTTT. Protein: CASPQKTGTGGPQPQHF.

The CDR3 sequence is CASSGQPNQPQHF. Written as DNA, the CDR3 is TGCGCCAGCAGTGGACAGCCGAATCAGCCCCAGCATTTT. The J gene is TRBJ1-5, the V gene TRBV5-1; D perhaps matches TRBD1 (6 bases). V was pared by 5 bases and J by 4 bases, with 10 bases between. The CDR3 is made up of 13 amino acids. Germline V CDR1 and CDR2: SGHRS, YFSETQ.

The chain employs TRBV9 and TRBJ2-7, with no clear D. This CDR3 contains 16 residues. Germline CDR1 and CDR2: SGDLS and YYNGEE. V lost 0 bases and J lost 5, with 18 bases in between. The CDR3 DNA is TGTGCCAGCAGCGTAGCTGAGTCGGGTTGGTACAACGAGCAGTACTTC. Protein product: CASSVAESGWYNEQYF. Full variable domain (remainder filled in from reference TRBV9 and TRBJ2-7): DSGVTQTPKHLITATGQRVTLRCSPRSGDLSVYWYQQSLDQGLQFLIQYYNGEERAKGNILERFSAQQFPDLHSELNLSSLELGDSALYFCASSVAESGWYNEQYFGPGTRLTVT.

The chain couples TRBV18 to TRBJ2-2; possibly TRBD1 for D (5 bases). The V and J ends lost 3 bases and 6 bases respectively, with 17 bases between them. The V gene's germline CDR1 is KGHSH and CDR2 LQKENI. There are 16 residues in the CDR3. The CDR3 sequence: CASSPLTRGYAGELFF. CDR3 nucleotides: TGTGCCAGCTCACCCCTGACAAGGGGTTACGCCGGGGAGCTGTTTTTT.

In this sample, this clone turned up once. Its ends do not fully match the called genes, so a read error is possible. The V and J genes are TRBV7-7 and TRBJ1-5, with a weak D call TRBD1 (5 bases). From germline, CDR1 is SSHAT and CDR2 FNYEAQ (reference sequence). CDR3 size: 14 residues. The CDR3: CASSPRVGPQPQHF. The CDR3 DNA is TGTGCTAGCAGCCCCAGAGTGGGGCCTCAGCCCCAGCATTTT. The whole variable domain, remainder taken from reference TRBV7-7 and TRBJ1-5, is GAGVSQSPRYKVTKRGQDVTLRCDPISSHATLYWYQQALGQGPEFLTYFNYEAQPDKSGLPSDRFSAERPEGSISTLTIQRTEQRDSAMYRCASSPRVGPQPQHFGDGTRLSIL.

V gene TRBV30 combines with J gene TRBJ1-1, with 7 nucleotides matching TRBD1. The CDR3 totals 12 residues. Germline values: CDR1 GTSNPN, CDR2 SVGIG (reference sequence). V was clipped by 5 bases and J by 6 bases; unmatched bases: 6. CDR3 region: CAWSNRGAEAFF. The CDR3 coding sequence is TGTGCCTGGTCAAACAGGGGTGCTGAAGCTTTCTTT.

This sequence joins TRBV4-3 and TRBJ1-6; 8 bases line up with TRBD1. Per the germline V gene, CDR1 is LGHNA and CDR2 is YSLEER. The CDR3 sequence is 16 residues long. V shed 4 bases and J 3 bases; nucleotides not matched to a gene: 5. As DNA, the CDR3 is TGCGCCAGCAGCCCCGGACAGGGCCTCTATAATTCACCCCTCCACTTT. It codes for CASSPGQGLYNSPLHF.

This chain links TRBV11-2 with TRBJ2-5; no reliable D call. V gave up 5 bases and J gave up 4 bases, with 17 bases separating them. Germline V lookup: CDR1 SGHAT, CDR2 FQNNGV. CDR3 length: 15 amino acids. The CDR3 loop reads CASSPRVGFTETQYF. For the CDR3, the DNA is TGTGCCAGCAGCCCCCGAGTGGGGTTCACAGAGACCCAGTACTTC. Complete variable domain (other parts from reference TRBV11-2 and TRBJ2-5): EAGVAQSPRYKIIEKRQSVAFWCNPISGHATLYWYQQILGQGPKLLIQFQNNGVVDDSQLPKDRFSAERLKGVDSTLKIQPAKLEDSAVYLCASSPRVGFTETQYFGPGTRLLVL.

J is TRBJ1-2 and V is TRBV11-2; TRBD1 might be the D (6 bases). Germline V gene sequence: CDR1 SGHAT, CDR2 FQNNGV. The CDR3 has 15 residues. Trimming took off 3 bases at V and 2 bases at J, with 13 bases between the two ends. CDR3 amino acids: CASSLGAVPNYGYTF. CDR3 nucleotide sequence: TGTGCCAGCAGCTTGGGGGCCGTACCAAACTATGGCTACACCTTC.

The chain combines TRBV28 with TRBJ2-3, with D hard to call. The CDR3 consists of 14 residues. Germline V CDR1 and CDR2: MDHEN, SYDVKM. The ends were cut back, 3 bases at V and 4 bases at J, with 11 bases in the middle. CDR3 nucleotides: TGTGCCAGCAGTTTCGGCAGTAGGCCAGATACGCAGTATTTT. This encodes CASSFGSRPDTQYF.